This section outlines one TCR beta chain sequence together with its context. Other DNA sequences from this sample encode an identical CDR3 as well. These data belong to a study of blood T cell repertoires in COVID-19. Across the whole study: Spain, Italy and the United States supplied samples that represented acute and convalescent COVID-19.

The data were produced by immunoSEQ multiplex PCR, yet TCRdb's version contains in-frame clones alone and is incomplete. The top ten hold approximately 5% of the sample, which has approximately 300,000 clones, roughly 85% seen once. The length of the CDR3 is 15 residues. CDR1 is SGHKS, CDR2 YYEKEE, per germline (reference sequence). V was clipped by 0 bases and J by 2 bases; unmatched bases: 2. Which cohort a participant joined came from the clinical history participants gave. Recovery meant two consecutive negative NP/OP PCR tests, professional clearance, or resolved symptoms. Input material: PBMCs or T cells enriched from blood (not recorded which). V is TRBV5-5 and J is TRBJ1-3, with 7 bases aligning to TRBD1. This TCR came from a woman in her twenties or thirties who had recovered from COVID-19. CDR3: CASSLGQGAGNTIYF. The DNA of the CDR3 is TGTGCCAGCAGCTTGGGTCAGGGGGCTGGAAACACCATATATTTT.